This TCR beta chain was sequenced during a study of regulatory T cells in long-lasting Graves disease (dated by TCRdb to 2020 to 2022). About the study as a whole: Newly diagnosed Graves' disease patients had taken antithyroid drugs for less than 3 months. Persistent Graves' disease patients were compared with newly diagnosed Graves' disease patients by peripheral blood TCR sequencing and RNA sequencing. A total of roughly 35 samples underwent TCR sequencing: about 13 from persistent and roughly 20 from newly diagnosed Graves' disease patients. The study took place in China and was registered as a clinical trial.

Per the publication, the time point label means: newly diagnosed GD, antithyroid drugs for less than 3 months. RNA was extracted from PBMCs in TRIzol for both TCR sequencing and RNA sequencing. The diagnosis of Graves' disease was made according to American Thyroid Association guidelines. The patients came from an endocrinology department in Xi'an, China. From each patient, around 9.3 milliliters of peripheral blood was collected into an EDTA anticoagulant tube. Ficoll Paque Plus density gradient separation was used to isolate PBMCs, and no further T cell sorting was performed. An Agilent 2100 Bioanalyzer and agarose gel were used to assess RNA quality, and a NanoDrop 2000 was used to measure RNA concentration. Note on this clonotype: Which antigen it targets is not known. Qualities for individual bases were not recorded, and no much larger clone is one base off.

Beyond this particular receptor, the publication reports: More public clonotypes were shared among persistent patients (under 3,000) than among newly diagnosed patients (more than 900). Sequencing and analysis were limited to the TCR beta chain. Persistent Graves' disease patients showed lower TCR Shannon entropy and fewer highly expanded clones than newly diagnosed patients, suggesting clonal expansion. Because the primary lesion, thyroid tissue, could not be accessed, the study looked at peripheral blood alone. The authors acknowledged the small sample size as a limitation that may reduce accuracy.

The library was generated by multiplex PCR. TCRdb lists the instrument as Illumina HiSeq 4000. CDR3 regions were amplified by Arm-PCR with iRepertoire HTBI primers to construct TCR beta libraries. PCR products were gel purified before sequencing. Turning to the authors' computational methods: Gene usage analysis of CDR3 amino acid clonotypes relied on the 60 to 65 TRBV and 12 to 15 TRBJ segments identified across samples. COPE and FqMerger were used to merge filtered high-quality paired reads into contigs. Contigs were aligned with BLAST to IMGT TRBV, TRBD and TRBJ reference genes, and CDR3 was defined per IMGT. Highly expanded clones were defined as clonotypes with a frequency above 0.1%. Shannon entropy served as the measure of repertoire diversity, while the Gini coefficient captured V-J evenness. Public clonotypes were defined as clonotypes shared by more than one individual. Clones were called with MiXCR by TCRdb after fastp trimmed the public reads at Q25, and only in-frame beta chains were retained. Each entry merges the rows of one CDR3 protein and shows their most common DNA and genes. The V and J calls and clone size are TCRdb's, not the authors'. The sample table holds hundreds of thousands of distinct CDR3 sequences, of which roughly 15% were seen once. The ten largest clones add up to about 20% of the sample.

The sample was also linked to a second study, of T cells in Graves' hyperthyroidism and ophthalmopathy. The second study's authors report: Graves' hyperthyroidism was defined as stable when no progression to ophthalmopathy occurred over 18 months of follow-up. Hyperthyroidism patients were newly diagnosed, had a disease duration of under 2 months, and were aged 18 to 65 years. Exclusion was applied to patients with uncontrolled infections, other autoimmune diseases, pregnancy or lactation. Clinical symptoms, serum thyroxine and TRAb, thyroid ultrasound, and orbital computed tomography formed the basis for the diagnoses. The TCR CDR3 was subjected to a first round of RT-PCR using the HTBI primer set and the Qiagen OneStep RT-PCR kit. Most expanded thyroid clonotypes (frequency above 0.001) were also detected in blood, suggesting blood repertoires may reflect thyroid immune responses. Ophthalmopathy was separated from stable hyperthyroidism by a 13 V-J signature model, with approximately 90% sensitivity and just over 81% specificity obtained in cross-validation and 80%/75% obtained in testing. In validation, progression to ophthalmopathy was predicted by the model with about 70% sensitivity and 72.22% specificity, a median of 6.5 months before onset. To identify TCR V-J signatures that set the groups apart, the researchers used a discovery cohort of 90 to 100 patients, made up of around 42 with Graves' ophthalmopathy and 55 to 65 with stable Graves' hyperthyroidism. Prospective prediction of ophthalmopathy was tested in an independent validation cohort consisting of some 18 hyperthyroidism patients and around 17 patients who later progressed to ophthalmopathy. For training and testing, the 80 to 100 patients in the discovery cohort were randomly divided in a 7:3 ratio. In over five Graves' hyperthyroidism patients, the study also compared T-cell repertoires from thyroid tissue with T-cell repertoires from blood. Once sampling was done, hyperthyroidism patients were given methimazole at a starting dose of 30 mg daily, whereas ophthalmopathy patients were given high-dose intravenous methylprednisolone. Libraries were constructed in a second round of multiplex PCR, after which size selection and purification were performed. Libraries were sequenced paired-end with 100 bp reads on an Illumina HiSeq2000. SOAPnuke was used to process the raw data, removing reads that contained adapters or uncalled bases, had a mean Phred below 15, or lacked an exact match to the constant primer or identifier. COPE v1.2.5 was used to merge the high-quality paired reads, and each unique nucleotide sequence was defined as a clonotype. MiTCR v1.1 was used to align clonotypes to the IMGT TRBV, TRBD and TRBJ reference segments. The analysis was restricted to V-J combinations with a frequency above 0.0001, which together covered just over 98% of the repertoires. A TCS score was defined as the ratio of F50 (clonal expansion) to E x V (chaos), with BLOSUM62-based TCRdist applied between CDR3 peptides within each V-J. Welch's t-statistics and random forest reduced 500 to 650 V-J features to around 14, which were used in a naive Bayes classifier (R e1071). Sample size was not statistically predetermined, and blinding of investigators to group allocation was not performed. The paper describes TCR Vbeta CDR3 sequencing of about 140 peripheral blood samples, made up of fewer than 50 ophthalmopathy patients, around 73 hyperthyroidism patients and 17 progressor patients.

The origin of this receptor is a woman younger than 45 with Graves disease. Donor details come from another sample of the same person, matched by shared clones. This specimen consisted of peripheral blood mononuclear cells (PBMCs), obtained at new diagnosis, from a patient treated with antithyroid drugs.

The CDR3 corresponds to CASSDTGQGVHTQYF. The sequenced DNA: TGTGCCAGCAGCGATACGGGACAGGGGGTGCATACGCAGTATTTT. This sequence uses TRBV9 and TRBJ2-3; 11 bases in the middle match TRBD1. The CDR3 spans 15 residues, from the cysteine through the phenylalanine. CDR3 DNA only is kept here, 45 bases in frame from base 1. Trimming removed 3 bases from V and 7 bases from J; the gene matches leave 7 bases unexplained. CDR1 and CDR2 (SGDLS, YYNGEE) derive from the germline V gene. The full variable domain, completed from the reference TRBV9 and TRBJ2-3 proteins outside the CDR3, reads DSGVTQTPKHLITATGQRVTLRCSPRSGDLSVYWYQQSLDQGLQFLIQYYNGEERAKGNILERFSAQQFPDLHSELNLSSLELGDSALYFCASSDTGQGVHTQYFGPGTRLTVL.